The source of this T cell receptor (beta chain) is a study of blood T cell repertoires in COVID-19 (TCRdb year 2020). At the level of the whole study: Collaborator samples came from the United States, Italy and Spain and covered acute and convalescent phases of COVID-19. Subjects who had been exposed to COVID-19, were actively infected with it, or had recovered from it provided the deeply sampled blood TCRbeta repertoires that made up the dataset. Samples came from the ongoing ImmuneRACE study (first 160 participants) plus 1,254 subjects from 6 global collaborators. The sample metadata nearly always contained a de-identified subject ID, COVID-19 status, age in years and sex. The material from the prospective study consisted of cDNA or gDNA derived from T cells, B-cell-depleted T cells, or PBMCs. The repertoires were released in a freely available public database meant as a resource for research on the immune response to SARS-CoV-2. HLA class I and class II types, where available, came from metadata supplied by the sample provider rather than from assay-based typing.

Whole blood was collected in K2EDTA tubes by collaborating institutions according to the institutions' own protocols. Collaborator samples were shipped for TCRbeta analysis as frozen whole blood, isolated PBMCs, or DNA extracted from either sample type. What the authors observed across the whole study: The amount of clinical and demographic metadata varied by source and participant and was provided uncurated.

TCRbeta CDR3 regions were amplified from genomic DNA using the immunoSEQ Assay, a bias-controlled multiplex PCR. The authors' analysis ran thus. The number of nucleated cells in each sample was estimated from the amplification of reference gene primers within the assay. To quantify the absolute abundance of each unique TCRbeta CDR3 rearrangement, sequence reads were collapsed and filtered. Productive Simpson clonality was computed per sample as the square root of Simpson's diversity index over productive rearrangements. The source is immuneACCESS, and TCRdb retained only in-frame sequences with V and J called. Part of the clones is not carried over; for the studies checked, unresolved V genes explain less than half of this, and the remainder is unexplained. V, J and clone size are taken as reported in that table, and D and trimming were inferred from the DNA itself. The sample data list nearly 110,000 clones, and around 89% of these were observed just once. About 6.8% of the sample goes to the ten largest clones.

As for this clone: The target of this receptor is not known. No much larger clonotype is one base removed from it; base qualities were not supplied.

The CDR1 and CDR2 encoded by the germline V gene are SGHDT and YYEEEE. Measured from the cysteine to the phenylalanine, the CDR3 is 17 residues long. Only CDR3 DNA remains: 51 bases, in frame from the first base. V is trimmed back by 4 bases and J by 5 bases, and the junction contains 13 bases that no gene match accounts for. Sequencing was performed on peripheral blood. The TCR was taken from a man aged 50-59 years with active or convalescent COVID-19. The chain is made from TRBV5-6 and TRBJ2-1; TRBD2 aligns with 9 central bases. The CDR3: CASSRINGLASHNEQFF. At the DNA level, the sequence is TGTGCCAGCAGCCGGATTAACGGACTAGCGTCCCACAATGAGCAGTTCTTC. The full variable domain, completed from the reference TRBV5-6 and TRBJ2-1 proteins outside the CDR3, reads DAGVTQSPTHLIKTRGQQVTLRCSPKSGHDTVSWYQQALGQGPQFIFQYYEEEERQRGNFPDRFSGHQFPNYSSELNVNALLLGDSALYLCASSRINGLASHNEQFFGPGTRLTVL.